The clone carrying this TCR beta chain occurred once. This CDR3 comprises 16 residues. The trim removed 6 bases at V and 0 bases at J, leaving 10 bases unmatched. CDR1 and CDR2 from the germline V gene are LNHDA and SQIVND (reference sequence). This sample is part of a study of blood T cell repertoires in COVID-19. Study overall: Whether acute or convalescent, the COVID-19 samples came from the United States, Italy and Spain. Nucleic acid was either cDNA or gDNA, and it came from T cells, B-cell-depleted T cells, or PBMCs.

In the authors' workflow: Amplification with reference gene primers provided the estimates of nucleated cell counts. This table comes from immunoSEQ multiplex PCR, and its TCRdb copy is limited to in-frame clones, with some not included. The DNA gave D and trimming, while V, J and clone size come from that table. The sample includes about 300,000 clones, just under 90% of them seen just once. The sequencing input was peripheral blood. The chain carries TRBV19 and TRBJ1-1; 7 nucleotides agree with TRBD1. The sequence derives from a woman aged 50 to 60 with COVID-19, enrolled during active disease. In DNA form, the CDR3 reads TGTGCCAGTAGCCCGGGACAGAGGATCATGAACACTGAAGCTTTCTTT. Encoded protein: CASSPGQRIMNTEAFF.